Described below is a single T cell receptor (beta chain) sequence and its context. Its matching antigen is unknown. Other DNA sequences in the same sample also yield this CDR3. There are 14 residues in the CDR3. J was trimmed by 3 bases and V by 3 bases; bases with no gene match: 1. CDR1 KGHSH and CDR2 LQKENI come from the germline V gene. With approximately ten days of culture completed, CD4+ T cells were isolated. The person had a PCR-confirmed SARS-CoV-2 infection during March to December 2020. Participants received two doses of either the BNT162b2 or mRNA-1273 vaccine. The entry originates in a study of vaccination effects on CD4 cells after COVID-19. Turning to the study itself: Post-vaccine draws lagged the second dose by a median of 72 days. Findings of the study overall: In convalescents, post-vaccine spike-reactive clones were mainly new clones induced by vaccination.

TCRdb keeps only in-frame clones here, not all; method: immunoSEQ multiplex PCR. The sample includes tens of thousands of clones, less than 85% seen only once; the top ten take 3% to 4%. The TCR comes from a human donor who had a prior SARS-CoV-2 infection. This specimen was CD4+ T cells from PBMCs cultured without peptide, taken after COVID-19 vaccination. The chain employs TRBV18 and TRBJ2-1; 8 positions agree with TRBD2. The DNA for the CDR3 is TGTGCCAGCTCACCGGGACTAGTCTACAATGAGCAGTTCTTC. Its protein product is CASSPGLVYNEQFF.